The sequence of this TCR beta chain was determined in a study of shared T cell receptors in the human thymus. V dropped 0 bases and J dropped 3 bases, with 9 bases sitting between them. The CDR3 has 15 residues. CDR1 and CDR2 (germline): SGHNT, YYREEE (reference sequence). Repertoires were generated with immunoSEQ multiplex PCR, while TCRdb's copy carries only in-frame clones and drops some. This sample has some 700,000 clones; roughly 90% occur once, and the top ten carry around 0.01%. These records were also assigned to another study, of human thymus T cells. As that report states: Donors were healthy Finnish infants having corrective surgery for congenital heart defects. Resections removed during corrective heart surgery provided the thymus tissue used. Among thymic and blood repertoires, usage of V and J genes appeared biased. As related research reported, thymic repertoires overlapped highly among unrelated individuals.

The source is a boy in the first two years of life with a congenital heart defect. The chain has TRBV5-4 and TRBJ2-2; D perhaps matches TRBD1 (6 bases). The sequencing input was thymocytes. The CDR3 nucleotides are TGTGCCAGCAGCTTGGGGACAGAGCACACCGGGGAGCTGTTTTTT. Translation gives CASSLGTEHTGELFF.